This T cell receptor (beta chain) was captured in a study of T cell repertoires in cytomegalovirus infection. The wider study: Both CMV infection and a matching HLA type were indicated by public TCR beta signatures. Study-wide results and limits: In two of eight donors, the top clonotype was HLA-C-restricted CMV-specific. Cumulative frequency of public TCR beta families picked out carriers of CMV plus the relevant HLA.

Points on this clonotype: What it binds is not known.

TCRdb recomputed calls from the reads with MiXCR, one row per CDR3 protein. The data show about 69,000 distinct CDR3 sequences, about 30% seen once. Looked up from germline, CDR1 is MNHEY and CDR2 is SMNVEV (reference sequence). With 7 bases removed from V and 3 bases from J, the gap between germline ends came to 20 bases. The CDR3 loop spans 16 amino acids. This TCR derives from a human donor in good health (CMV status not recorded). Some clones in this sample may be carry-over from other donors' samples. Here the sequenced sample was CD8+ T cells from cultured PBMCs, taken from culture after CMV antigen stimulation. The J gene is TRBJ2-3, the V gene TRBV27, with a possible D match to TRBD1 (6 bases). The CDR3 region has the DNA TGTGCCAGCATGCGGTTCACAGGGTCCAGGACAGATACGCAGTATTTT. Its protein is CASMRFTGSRTDTQYF.